This T cell receptor (beta chain) came from a study of identical twins. Study-wide points: Invariant MAIT and iNKT cells may have partly biased zero-insertion analyses. Out-of-frame alpha sequences common to twins exhibited a surplus of low generation probability. Out-of-frame TCR alpha sharing observed in monozygotic twins exceeded model estimates.

This clonotype was recorded a few times. Its antigen is not known. The germline gives CDR1 DFQATT, CDR2 SNEGSKA (reference sequence). Losses at the gene ends were 0 bases for V and 3 bases for J; bases not matched to a gene: 5. The CDR3 is 15 residues long. Template switching introduced a universal primer site, and the cDNA bore unique molecular identifiers. Each CDR3 protein is one row after TCRdb ran MiXCR on the 5' RACE reads. There are about 530,000 distinct CDR3 sequences in the sample; roughly 15% occur only once, and nearly 0.45% lies in the top ten. These data were likewise used in another study, on yellow fever vaccine responses in identical twins.

Material: CD4+ T cells sorted from blood. This receptor was taken from a woman between 18 and 29 years old in good health. The J gene is TRBJ2-1, the V gene TRBV20-1; TRBD1 matches 7 bases. Here the CDR3 reads CSAREPTGFYNEQFF. In DNA, the CDR3 is TGCAGTGCTAGAGAACCGACAGGGTTCTACAATGAGCAGTTCTTC.